The rows below give T cell receptor beta chains drawn from one sample of a study of cytomegalovirus exposure and HLA in healthy donors. Profiling relied on immunoSEQ multiplex PCR, and the TCRdb table lists in-frame clones only, not all of them. The sample lists some 34,000 clones, about 67% seen once, with over 9% in the top ten. The sequenced sample was PBMCs. These receptors were obtained from a man between 35 and 55 years old in good health and CMV-seropositive. Each CDR3 is given with its conserved first and last residue. The order of the fields is D gene, V gene, J gene, CDR3 protein. The D gene is left open where the match is weak.

d_call: TRBD1
v_call: TRBV27
j_call: TRBJ1-6
cdr3_aa: CASRTQGSYNSPLHF

d_call: -
v_call: TRBV13
j_call: TRBJ1-2
cdr3_aa: CASSLGDRLHGGYTF

d_call: -
v_call: TRBV11-3
j_call: TRBJ2-1
cdr3_aa: CASSPSPQFSYNEQFF

d_call: -
v_call: TRBV6-1
j_call: TRBJ2-7
cdr3_aa: CASRRAGSSYEQYF

d_call: -
v_call: TRBV28
j_call: TRBJ2-3
cdr3_aa: CATAYDTQYF

d_call: -
v_call: TRBV7-7
j_call: TRBJ2-5
cdr3_aa: CASSLLGETQYF

d_call: -
v_call: TRBV7-2
j_call: TRBJ1-2
cdr3_aa: CASSPSGGGPLYGYTF

d_call: TRBD1
v_call: TRBV5-5
j_call: TRBJ2-4
cdr3_aa: CASSLEWDRTAKNIQYF

d_call: -
v_call: TRBV5-1
j_call: TRBJ2-5
cdr3_aa: CASSLDSYGQYF

d_call: TRBD1
v_call: TRBV5-1
j_call: TRBJ2-5
cdr3_aa: CASSWGQQRETQYF

d_call: -
v_call: TRBV27
j_call: TRBJ2-7
cdr3_aa: CASSLSPRTVFYEQYF

d_call: -
v_call: TRBV5-1
j_call: TRBJ2-2
cdr3_aa: CASSRGSANTGELFF

d_call: -
v_call: TRBV11-1
j_call: TRBJ1-6
cdr3_aa: CASSLAGLYSPLHF

d_call: TRBD2
v_call: TRBV10-3
j_call: TRBJ2-3
cdr3_aa: CAISEWARGVSTNTQYF

d_call: TRBD1
v_call: TRBV19
j_call: TRBJ2-5
cdr3_aa: CASSIVGGDGTQYF

d_call: TRBD2
v_call: TRBV5-6
j_call: TRBJ2-5
cdr3_aa: CASSHTSAETQYF

d_call: TRBD1
v_call: TRBV2
j_call: TRBJ2-7
cdr3_aa: CASSDTGGIYEQYF

d_call: TRBD1
v_call: TRBV4-1
j_call: TRBJ1-5
cdr3_aa: CASSQDRRDRGPYQPQHF

d_call: -
v_call: TRBV15
j_call: TRBJ2-7
cdr3_aa: CATSRDQGSYEQYF

d_call: TRBD1
v_call: TRBV19
j_call: TRBJ2-5
cdr3_aa: CASSPMDRGRETQYF

d_call: -
v_call: TRBV19
j_call: TRBJ1-2
cdr3_aa: CASSPVGGRYGYTF

d_call: TRBD2
v_call: TRBV6-1
j_call: TRBJ2-3
cdr3_aa: CASTTGGLTDTQYF

d_call: -
v_call: TRBV4-2
j_call: TRBJ2-5
cdr3_aa: CASSQDLGQKPQYF

d_call: TRBD1
v_call: TRBV29-1
j_call: TRBJ2-5
cdr3_aa: CSVEAGTGVTTETQYF

d_call: TRBD1
v_call: TRBV9
j_call: TRBJ2-7
cdr3_aa: CASSVATGTAYEQYF

d_call: TRBD1
v_call: TRBV7-9
j_call: TRBJ1-1
cdr3_aa: CASSLRGTANTEAFF

d_call: -
v_call: TRBV21-1
j_call: TRBJ2-1
cdr3_aa: CASDLSTSGGRNEQFF

d_call: -
v_call: TRBV11-2
j_call: TRBJ1-2
cdr3_aa: CASSLDRGNYGYTF

d_call: TRBD2
v_call: TRBV28
j_call: TRBJ2-1
cdr3_aa: CASSGTGTSGGASGEQFF

d_call: -
v_call: TRBV28
j_call: -
cdr3_aa: CASSSTRSPPYEQYF

d_call: TRBD1
v_call: TRBV7-2
j_call: TRBJ2-3
cdr3_aa: CASSFRDRVEYF

d_call: TRBD2
v_call: TRBV7-2
j_call: TRBJ2-1
cdr3_aa: CASSWTSGVYNEQFF

d_call: TRBD2
v_call: TRBV5-4
j_call: TRBJ2-5
cdr3_aa: CASSPGGLAGGQETQYF

d_call: TRBD2
v_call: TRBV27
j_call: TRBJ2-7
cdr3_aa: CASSSPRSSGVHEQYF

d_call: -
v_call: TRBV6-6
j_call: TRBJ1-5
cdr3_aa: CASSYDVEKPQHF

d_call: -
v_call: TRBV6-5
j_call: TRBJ1-1
cdr3_aa: CASTERGTEAFF

d_call: -
v_call: TRBV11-2
j_call: TRBJ2-1
cdr3_aa: CASSRLGNEQFF

d_call: -
v_call: TRBV7-7
j_call: TRBJ2-3
cdr3_aa: CASSPRLGPDTQYF

d_call: TRBD1
v_call: TRBV19
j_call: TRBJ2-2
cdr3_aa: CASSTRQGLNTGELFF

d_call: -
v_call: TRBV19
j_call: TRBJ1-4
cdr3_aa: CASSEGQLEKLFF

d_call: -
v_call: TRBV7-2
j_call: TRBJ2-2
cdr3_aa: CASSLGGELATGELFF

d_call: TRBD2
v_call: TRBV27
j_call: TRBJ2-3
cdr3_aa: CASSAFSGGPFSTDTQYF

d_call: -
v_call: TRBV27
j_call: TRBJ2-2
cdr3_aa: CASSLSQGPTGELFF

d_call: -
v_call: TRBV5-5
j_call: TRBJ1-1
cdr3_aa: CASSFLLTASMNTEAFF

d_call: -
v_call: TRBV2
j_call: TRBJ1-6
cdr3_aa: CASSVGLQGSSPLHF

d_call: TRBD2
v_call: TRBV5-1
j_call: TRBJ2-3
cdr3_aa: CASSLAGDHTDTQYF

d_call: TRBD2
v_call: TRBV6-5
j_call: TRBJ2-1
cdr3_aa: CASSYGGVRNEQFF

d_call: TRBD1
v_call: TRBV2
j_call: TRBJ1-1
cdr3_aa: CARDQGQGLKSTEAFF

d_call: -
v_call: TRBV29-1
j_call: TRBJ2-7
cdr3_aa: CSVVPGVAYEQYF

d_call: TRBD1
v_call: TRBV5-4
j_call: TRBJ1-2
cdr3_aa: CASSLAGTGRNYGYTF

d_call: -
v_call: TRBV5-1
j_call: TRBJ2-2
cdr3_aa: CASSPDRANTGELFF

d_call: TRBD1
v_call: TRBV6-5
j_call: TRBJ1-5
cdr3_aa: CASSEGGAGQPQHF

d_call: -
v_call: TRBV7-2
j_call: TRBJ2-5
cdr3_aa: CASSSTLKETQYF

d_call: -
v_call: TRBV6-6
j_call: TRBJ2-6
cdr3_aa: CASTITGAGANVLTF

d_call: -
v_call: TRBV5-4
j_call: TRBJ1-2
cdr3_aa: CASSSQGSWGYTF